This entry lists 22 T cell receptor beta chains sequenced from one sample in a study of blood T cells in healthy people across ages. Next came a second PCR, run for about 6 to 12 cycles, which used a sample-barcoded 5' primer along with a J-beta primer mix. TCRdb itself ran the 5' RACE reads through MiXCR, one entry per CDR3 protein. The repertoire holds 550,000 to 800,000 distinct CDR3 sequences, with about 30% as singletons. The sequencing input was blood. These receptors were obtained from an elderly woman in good health.

A remark on this clonotype: An end of the junction differs from the germline gene, which may be a read error. This chain links TRBV5-1 with TRBJ1-6; D gene uncertain. Germline assignment: CDR1 SGHRS and CDR2 YFSETQ. This CDR3 is built from 12 residues. CDR3: CANSLAGSPLHF. Here the CDR3 DNA reads TGCGCCAACAGCTTGGCCGGATCACCCCTCCACTTT. Drawing the rest from reference TRBV5-1 and TRBJ1-6, the complete variable domain is KAGVTQTPRYLIKTRGQQVTLSCSPISGHRSVSWYQQTPGQGLQFLFEYFSETQRNKGNFPGRFSGRQFSNSRSEMNVSTLELGDSALYLCANSLAGSPLHFGNGTRLTVT.

This clonotype was observed many times. The chain links TRBV20-1 to TRBJ1-1; 7 bases map to TRBD1. Germline CDR1 DFQATT, CDR2 SNEGSKA (reference sequence). Losses at the gene ends were 6 bases for V and 1 base for J; bases not matched to a gene: 8. This CDR3 spans 14 amino acids. The CDR3 spells CSAGGGPGNTEAFF. The CDR3, as DNA: TGCAGTGCAGGGGGCGGCCCGGGGAACACTGAAGCTTTCTTT.

The rearrangement uses TRBV20-1 and TRBJ1-1; a weak D match, TRBD1 (6 bases). The CDR3 is made up of 14 amino acids. From germline, CDR1 is DFQATT and CDR2 SNEGSKA (reference sequence). V was cut by 2 bases and J by 1 base, with 11 bases left in between. The CDR3 nucleotides read TGCAGTGCTAGAAGGGGGGAAGGGAACACTGAAGCTTTCTTT. Its translation is CSARRGEGNTEAFF.

About this clonotype itself: This clone may be a read error of a much larger clone one base away. V usage is TRBV7-2 and J usage is TRBJ1-2, with D possibly TRBD1 on 6 matching bases. The CDR3 sequence is 15 residues long. The germline V gene encodes CDR1 SGHTA and CDR2 FQGNSA. The ends were cut back, 5 bases at V and 1 base at J, with 14 bases in the middle. This CDR3 is CASSPTGHVNYGYTF. The CDR3 region has the DNA TGTGCCAGCAGCCCTACGGGACACGTTAACTATGGCTACACCTTC. Using reference TRBV7-2 and TRBJ1-2 for the parts outside the CDR3, the full variable domain is GAGVSQSPSNKVTEKGKDVELRCDPISGHTALYWYRQSLGQGLEFLIYFQGNSAPDKSGLPSDRFSAERTGGSVSTLTIQRTQQEDSAVYLCASSPTGHVNYGYTFGSGTRLTVV.

The rearrangement joins TRBV29-1 to TRBJ2-5; TRBD1 matches 7 bases. With the DNA end fitting TRBJ2-4 better, the J assignment may be wrong. CDR3 length: 13 residues. The germline gives CDR1 SQVTM, CDR2 ANQGSEA. Here the CDR3 reads CSGLTGTKNIQYF. CDR3 bases: TGCAGCGGTTTGACAGGGACCAAAAACATTCAGTACTTC.

The table lists this clonotype with many counts. This chain links TRBV4-3 with TRBJ1-2; maybe TRBD1 (6 bases). Germline V gives CDR1 LGHNA, CDR2 YSLEER. Trimming removed 0 bases at V and 6 bases at J, with 17 bases between. The CDR3 is made up of 16 amino acids. The CDR3 region is CASSQDLVSGDDGYTF. The CDR3 nucleotides read TGCGCCAGCAGCCAAGATCTTGTTTCAGGGGACGATGGCTACACCTTC.

The genes are TRBV7-2 and TRBJ2-4; 8 bases line up with TRBD1. Looked up from germline, CDR1 is SGHTA and CDR2 is FQGNSA. The CDR3 sequence is 15 residues long. Germline trimming cut 5 bases from V and 13 bases from J; bases unmatched to any gene: 16. In nucleotides, the CDR3 is TGTGCCAGCAGCCGACCGTTGACAGGGGCTTTTGAGCAGTACTTC. Translated, it gives CASSRPLTGAFEQYF. Supplemented by reference TRBV7-2 and TRBJ2-4, the full variable domain reads GAGVSQSPSNKVTEKGKDVELRCDPISGHTALYWYRQSLGQGLEFLIYFQGNSAPDKSGLPSDRFSAERTGGSVSTLTIQRTQQEDSAVYLCASSRPLTGAFEQYFGAGTRLSVL.

In this sample, this clonotype turned up a few times. This chain joins TRBV4-1 and TRBJ2-4; 9 bases are a match to TRBD2. Germline-derived CDR1 and CDR2 are MGHRA and YSYEKL. The CDR3 loop spans 16 amino acids. V lost 0 bases to trimming and J lost 8 bases; unmatched junction nucleotides: 8. The CDR3 sequence is CASSQDRAGGPDIQYF. The CDR3 DNA reads TGCGCCAGCAGCCAAGATCGTGCGGGAGGGCCAGACATTCAGTACTTC.

The chain recombines TRBV20-1 with TRBJ2-4; 8 nucleotides agree with TRBD1. The CDR3 extends over 19 amino acids. The germline V gene encodes CDR1 DFQATT and CDR2 SNEGSKA (reference sequence). J lost 0 bases, V lost 3 bases, and 16 bases had no gene match. The CDR3: CSASPSTGDNFIAKNIQYF. The CDR3 nucleotides are TGCAGTGCTAGCCCCTCGACAGGGGACAATTTTATAGCCAAAAACATTCAGTACTTC.

The chain links TRBV20-1 to TRBJ2-5, with D possibly being TRBD2 (7 bases). The germline CDR1 and CDR2 sequences are DFQATT and SNEGSKA (reference sequence). Trimming shortened V by 0 bases and J by 4 bases, and 15 bases separated the two germline ends. CDR3 length equals 15 residues. This CDR3 reads CSARDVGRDIETQYF. The CDR3 DNA reads as TGCAGTGCTAGAGATGTAGGGAGGGACATAGAGACCCAGTACTTC.

With regard to this clonotype: Since a much larger clone is just one base distant, this may be a read error. V is TRBV4-2 and J is TRBJ2-5, with D tentatively TRBD1 (5 bases). The closer fit of TRBJ2-1 to the DNA end suggests the J call may be wrong. CDR1 is LGHNA and CDR2 is YNFKEQ in the germline V gene. The CDR3 extends over 16 amino acids. For the CDR3, the DNA is TGTGCCAGCAGCCAAGTGGTAGGGGCAATCCAAGAGACCCAGTTCTTC. Translated: CASSQVVGAIQETQFF.

Points on this clonotype: A read error may account for a junction end that differs from germline. The chain is built from TRBV30 and TRBJ1-6, with a tentative D call TRBD1 (6 bases). Germline V gene data show CDR1 as GTSNPN and CDR2 as SVGIG (reference sequence). The CDR3 spans 14 residues. The CDR3 here is CAWSVAGDNTPLHF. The CDR3 nucleotides read TGTGCCTGGAGTGTAGCAGGGGATAATACACCCCTCCACTTT. The entire variable domain, with the rest obtained from reference TRBV30 and TRBJ1-6, is as follows: SQTIHQWPATLVQPVGSPLSLECTVEGTSNPNLYWYRQAAGRGLQLLFYSVGIGQISSEVPQNLSASRPQDRQFILSSKKLLLSDSGFYLCAWSVAGDNTPLHFGNGTRLTVT.

To note about this clonotype: This may be a read error: a much more frequent sequence differs by one nucleotide. This chain uses TRBV13 with TRBJ2-5; 9 bases fit TRBD1. The CDR3 is 15 amino acids. Germline V lookup: CDR1 PRHDT, CDR2 FYEKMQ (reference sequence). The V and J ends lost 5 bases and 11 bases, in that order; junction bases with no gene match: 15. CDR3 in DNA: TGTGCCAGCAGCAAGCGGACAGGGGCCTACAATGAGCAGTACTTC. Translation: CASSKRTGAYNEQYF.

This clonotype has only a few counts. The CDR3 DNA reads as TGCGCCAGCAGATCCGGGACAGAGACCACCGGGGAGCTGTTTTTT. Protein sequence: CASRSGTETTGELFF. The chain employs TRBV5-1 and TRBJ2-2, with 7 bases that match TRBD1. Unmatched junction bases numbered 8, after V lost 5 bases and J lost 4 bases. The CDR3 loop spans 15 amino acids. Germline V gene sequence: CDR1 SGHRS, CDR2 YFSETQ.

V usage is TRBV30 and J usage is TRBJ1-5; D might be TRBD1 (5 bases). Germline CDR1 and CDR2: GTSNPN and SVGIG (reference sequence). CDR3 length: 14 amino acids. V dropped 3 bases and J dropped 4 bases, with 13 bases sitting between them. CDR3 sequence (DNA): TGTGCCTGGAGGGCAGGGAACCAAAATCAGCCCCAGCATTTT. Residues: CAWRAGNQNQPQHF.

As for this clonotype: A much larger clone differs by one base, so this may be a read error. CDR3 DNA sequence: TGTGCCAGCTCACCACCGATATCAGATACGCAGTATTTT. Amino acid sequence: CASSPPISDTQYF. This sequence joins TRBV18 and TRBJ2-3; D not resolved. Trimming removed 0 bases at V and 4 bases at J, with 5 bases between. There are 13 residues in the CDR3. Germline V CDR1 and CDR2: KGHSH, LQKENI.

The chain employs TRBV7-3 and TRBJ2-1, with D maybe TRBD2 (6 bases). The CDR3 totals 13 residues. V gave up 5 bases and J gave up 7 bases, with 12 bases separating them. Germline loops: CDR1 SGHTA, CDR2 FQGTGA. The CDR3 DNA reads TGTGCCAGCAGCCGGGAGAGGATGAATGAGCAGTTCTTC. Residues: CASSRERMNEQFF.

This clonotype showed up many times. The rearrangement uses TRBV28 and TRBJ2-3; D perhaps matches TRBD2 (6 bases). This CDR3 has 14 residues. V lost 5 bases and J 3 bases, leaving 12 bases between the germline ends. In germline, CDR1 is MDHEN, CDR2 SYDVKM. CDR3 DNA: TGTGCCAGCAGTGGGGGAGGTTCGACAGATACGCAGTATTTT. Translating gives CASSGGGSTDTQYF.

This clonotype has only one observation. CDR3 in DNA: TGTGCCAGCAGACTGGGAGATATCTACAATGAGCAGTTCTTC. Translated, it gives CASRLGDIYNEQFF. The V and J genes are TRBV28 and TRBJ2-1, with a possible D match to TRBD2 (5 bases). Trimming cost V 6 bases and J 3 bases, with 12 bases left between them. CDR3 length: 14 amino acids. CDR1 is MDHEN and CDR2 is SYDVKM in the germline V gene.

The genes are TRBV20-1 and TRBJ1-1, with D possibly matching TRBD1 (6 bases). The CDR3 runs 14 residues. Germline values: CDR1 DFQATT, CDR2 SNEGSKA (reference sequence). CDR3 in DNA: TGCAAAAAAGGGGGGAGAGACATGAACACTGAAGCTTTCTTT. Amino acids: CKKGGRDMNTEAFF.

As for this clonotype: A much larger clone differs by one base, so this may be a read error. J is TRBJ2-5 and V is TRBV19, with D possibly being TRBD1 or TRBD2 (6 bases each). Matching the DNA end better, TRBJ2-7 makes the J call doubtful. This CDR3 comprises 15 residues. Germline CDR1 reads LNHDA; CDR2 reads SQIVND (reference sequence). This CDR3 is CASSEGGRRVYEQYF. Here the CDR3 DNA reads TGTGCCAGTAGTGAGGGGGGCAGGCGAGTATACGAGCAGTACTTC.

In its sample, this clonotype was seen many times. The CDR3 coding sequence is TGCGCCAGCAGCCAAGATTGGGATGAGCAGTTCTTC. This gives the protein CASSQDWDEQFF. The chain employs TRBV4-1 and TRBJ2-1; no reliable D call. The CDR3 totals 12 residues. CDR1 is MGHRA and CDR2 is YSYEKL in the germline V gene. With 0 bases removed from V and 8 bases from J, the gap between germline ends came to 5 bases.